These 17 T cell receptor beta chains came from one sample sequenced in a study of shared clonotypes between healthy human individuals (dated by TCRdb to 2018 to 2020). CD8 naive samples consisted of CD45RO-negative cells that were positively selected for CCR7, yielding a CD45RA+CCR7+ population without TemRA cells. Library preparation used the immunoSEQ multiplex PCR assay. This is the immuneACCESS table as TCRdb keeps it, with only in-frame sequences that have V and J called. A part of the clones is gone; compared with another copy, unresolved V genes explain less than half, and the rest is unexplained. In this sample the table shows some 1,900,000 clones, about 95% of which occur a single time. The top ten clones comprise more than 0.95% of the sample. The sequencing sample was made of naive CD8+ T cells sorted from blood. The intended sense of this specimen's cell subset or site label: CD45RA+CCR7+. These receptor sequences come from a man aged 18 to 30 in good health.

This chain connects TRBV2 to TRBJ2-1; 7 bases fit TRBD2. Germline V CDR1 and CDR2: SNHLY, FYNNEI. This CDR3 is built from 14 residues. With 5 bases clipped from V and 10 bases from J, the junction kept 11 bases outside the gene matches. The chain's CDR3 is CASSTEAGVMEQFF. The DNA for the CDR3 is TGTGCCAGCAGTACGGAGGCGGGGGTTATGGAGCAGTTCTTC.

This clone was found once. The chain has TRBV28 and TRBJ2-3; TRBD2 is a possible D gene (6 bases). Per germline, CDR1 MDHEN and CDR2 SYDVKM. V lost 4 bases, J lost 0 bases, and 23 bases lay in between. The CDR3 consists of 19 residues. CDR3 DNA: TGTGCCAGCAGTTCTCCCTCGAAGGCGGGGATTACTAGCACAGATACGCAGTATTTT. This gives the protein CASSSPSKAGITSTDTQYF.

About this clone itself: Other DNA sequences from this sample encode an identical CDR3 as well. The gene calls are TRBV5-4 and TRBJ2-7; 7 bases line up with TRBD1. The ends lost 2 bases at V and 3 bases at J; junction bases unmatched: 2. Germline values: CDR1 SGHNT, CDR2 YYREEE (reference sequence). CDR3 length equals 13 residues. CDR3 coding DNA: TGTGCCAGCAGCTTAGGGGGCAACTACGAGCAGTACTTC. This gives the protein CASSLGGNYEQYF.

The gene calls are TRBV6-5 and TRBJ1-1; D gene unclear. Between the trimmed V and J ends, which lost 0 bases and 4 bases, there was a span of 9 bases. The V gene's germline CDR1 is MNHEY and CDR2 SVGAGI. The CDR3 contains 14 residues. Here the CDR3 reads CASSYSARGTEAFF. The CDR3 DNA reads TGTGCCAGCAGTTACTCTGCGCGGGGCACTGAAGCTTTCTTT.

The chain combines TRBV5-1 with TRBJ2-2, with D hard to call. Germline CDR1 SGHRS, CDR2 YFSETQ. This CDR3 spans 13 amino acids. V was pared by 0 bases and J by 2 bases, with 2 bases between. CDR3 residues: CASSLDNTGELFF. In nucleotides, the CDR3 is TGCGCCAGCAGCTTGGACAACACCGGGGAGCTGTTTTTT.

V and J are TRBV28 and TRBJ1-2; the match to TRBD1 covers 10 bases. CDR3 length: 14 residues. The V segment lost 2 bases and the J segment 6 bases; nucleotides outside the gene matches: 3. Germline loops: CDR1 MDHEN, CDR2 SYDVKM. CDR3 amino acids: CASSLQGTGDGYTF. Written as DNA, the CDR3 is TGTGCCAGCAGTTTACAAGGGACAGGGGATGGCTACACCTTC.

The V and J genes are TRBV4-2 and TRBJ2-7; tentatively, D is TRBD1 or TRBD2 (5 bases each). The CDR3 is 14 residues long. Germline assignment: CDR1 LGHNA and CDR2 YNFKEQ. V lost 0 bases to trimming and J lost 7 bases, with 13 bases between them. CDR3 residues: CASSQDGTLSEQYF. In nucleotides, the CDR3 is TGTGCCAGCAGCCAAGACGGGACGCTCAGTGAGCAGTACTTC.

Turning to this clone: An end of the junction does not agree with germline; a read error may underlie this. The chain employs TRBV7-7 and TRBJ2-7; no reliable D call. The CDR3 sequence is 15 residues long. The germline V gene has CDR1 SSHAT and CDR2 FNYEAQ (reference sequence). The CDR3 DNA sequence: TGTGCTAGCAGCCCCCGATCCGGGTGGCCCTACGAGCAGTACTTC. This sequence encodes CASSPRSGWPYEQYF.

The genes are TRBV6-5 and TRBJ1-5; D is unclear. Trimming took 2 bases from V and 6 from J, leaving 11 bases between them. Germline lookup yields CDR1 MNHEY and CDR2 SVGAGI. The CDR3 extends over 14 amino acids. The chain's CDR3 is CASSYRAGLQPQHF. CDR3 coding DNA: TGTGCCAGCAGTTACAGGGCAGGTCTTCAGCCCCAGCATTTT.

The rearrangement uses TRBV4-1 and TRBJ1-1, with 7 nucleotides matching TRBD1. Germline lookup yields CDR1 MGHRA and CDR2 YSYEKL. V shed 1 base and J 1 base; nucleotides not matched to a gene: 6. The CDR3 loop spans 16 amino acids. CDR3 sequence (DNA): TGCGCCAGCAGCCAAGCTCGACAGGGAGGGAACACTGAAGCTTTCTTT. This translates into CASSQARQGGNTEAFF.

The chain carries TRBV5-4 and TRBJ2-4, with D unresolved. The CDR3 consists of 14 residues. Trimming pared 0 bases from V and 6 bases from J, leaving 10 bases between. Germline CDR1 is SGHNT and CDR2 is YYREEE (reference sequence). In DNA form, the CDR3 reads TGTGCCAGCAGCTTGGATAGGGTCGGAAACATTCAGTACTTC. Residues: CASSLDRVGNIQYF. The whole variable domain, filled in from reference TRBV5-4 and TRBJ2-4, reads ETGVTQSPTHLIKTRGQQVTLRCSSQSGHNTVSWYQQALGQGPQFIFQYYREEENGRGNFPPRFSGLQFPNYSSELNVNALELDDSALYLCASSLDRVGNIQYFGAGTRLSVL.

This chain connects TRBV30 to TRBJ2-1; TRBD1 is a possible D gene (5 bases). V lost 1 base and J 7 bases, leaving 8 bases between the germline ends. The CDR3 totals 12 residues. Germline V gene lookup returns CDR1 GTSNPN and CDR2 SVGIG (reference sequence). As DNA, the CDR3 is TGTGCCTGGAGTGACCAGGGTAATGAGCAGTTCTTC. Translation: CAWSDQGNEQFF.

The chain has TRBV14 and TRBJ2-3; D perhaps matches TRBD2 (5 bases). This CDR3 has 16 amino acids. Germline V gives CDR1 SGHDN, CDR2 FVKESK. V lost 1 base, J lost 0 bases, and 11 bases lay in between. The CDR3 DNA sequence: TGTGCCAGCAGCCAAGTTGGAGCGGCTAGCACAGATACGCAGTATTTT. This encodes CASSQVGAASTDTQYF. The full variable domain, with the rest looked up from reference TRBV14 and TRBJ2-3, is EAGVTQFPSHSVIEKGQTVTLRCDPISGHDNLYWYRRVMGKEIKFLLHFVKESKQDESGMPNNRFLAERTGGTYSTLKVQPAELEDSGVYFCASSQVGAASTDTQYFGPGTRLTVL.

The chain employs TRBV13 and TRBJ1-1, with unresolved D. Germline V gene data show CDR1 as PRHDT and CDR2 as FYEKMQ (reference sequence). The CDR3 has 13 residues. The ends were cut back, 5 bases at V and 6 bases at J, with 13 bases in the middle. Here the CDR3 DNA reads TGTGCCAGCAGCCCCCCCGAAGGGCCTGAAGCTTTCTTT. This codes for CASSPPEGPEAFF. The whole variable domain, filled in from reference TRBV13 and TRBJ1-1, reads AAGVIQSPRHLIKEKRETATLKCYPIPRHDTVYWYQQGPGQDPQFLISFYEKMQSDKGSIPDRFSAQQFSDYHSELNMSSLELGDSALYFCASSPPEGPEAFFGQGTRLTVV.

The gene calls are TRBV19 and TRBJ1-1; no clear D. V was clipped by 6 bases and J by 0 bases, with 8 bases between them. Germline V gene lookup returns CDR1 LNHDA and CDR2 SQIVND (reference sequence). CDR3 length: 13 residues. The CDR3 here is CASSLAMNTEAFF. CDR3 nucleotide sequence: TGTGCCAGTAGCCTCGCCATGAACACTGAAGCTTTCTTT.

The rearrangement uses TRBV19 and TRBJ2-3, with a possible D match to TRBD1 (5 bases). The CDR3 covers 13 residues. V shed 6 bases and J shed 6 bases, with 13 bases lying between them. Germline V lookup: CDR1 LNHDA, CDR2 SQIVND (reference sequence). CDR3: CASSRVSGDTQYF. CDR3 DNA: TGTGCCAGTAGCAGGGTTAGTGGGGATACGCAGTATTTT.

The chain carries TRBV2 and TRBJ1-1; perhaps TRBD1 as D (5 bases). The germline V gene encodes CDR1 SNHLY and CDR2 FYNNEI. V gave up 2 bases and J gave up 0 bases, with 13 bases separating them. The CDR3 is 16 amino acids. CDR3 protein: CASSEFGGGMNTEAFF. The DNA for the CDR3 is TGTGCCAGCAGTGAATTCGGGGGAGGGATGAACACTGAAGCTTTCTTT.